This paragraph covers one TCR beta chain sequence. The data were taken from a study of blood T cells in healthy people across ages. A second PCR, run for about 6 to 11 cycles, used a sample-barcoded 5' primer plus a J-beta primer mix. One entry per CDR3 protein, called by TCRdb with MiXCR from the 5' RACE reads. The data show 380,000 or so distinct CDR3 sequences, with approximately 47% seen just once and approximately 51% held by the top ten. The V and J ends lost 7 bases and 6 bases, in that order; junction bases with no gene match: 7. The CDR3 sequence is 14 residues long. CDR1 MNHNY and CDR2 SVGAGI come from the germline V gene (reference sequence).

The sample consisted of blood. This clonotype was obtained from a man between 60 and 75 years old in good health. The gene calls are TRBV6-6 and TRBJ2-1, with 9 bases fitting TRBD1. DNA for the CDR3: TGTGCCAGCATTCTCACAGGGGGCCTCAATGAGCAGTTCTTC. This gives the protein CASILTGGLNEQFF.